These 14 T cell receptor beta chains were sequenced from one sample in a study of T cell responses to AZD1222 COVID-19 vaccine. Produced via immunoSEQ multiplex PCR; TCRdb's table is partial and in-frame only. The top ten clones hold around 3.4% of a sample with roughly 80,000 clones, about nine tenths of them seen once. This sample comprised peripheral blood, obtained 28 days after the second AZD1222 dose. The receptors come from an adult who received the AZD1222 COVID-19 vaccine.

In DNA form, the CDR3 reads TGTGCCAGCAGCCCACGACAGGGAGGGCCTACTGAAGCTTTCTTT. Translation gives CASSPRQGGPTEAFF. This chain joins TRBV9 and TRBJ1-1; 7 bases fit TRBD1. V gave up 4 bases and J gave up 5 bases; unmatched junction bases: 11. CDR3 length: 15 residues. In germline, CDR1 is SGDLS, CDR2 YYNGEE.

The chain recombines TRBV25-1 with TRBJ2-1; TRBD1 matches at 7 bases. The length of the CDR3 is 16 residues. CDR1 is MGHDK and CDR2 is SYGVNS in the germline V gene. Trimming cost V 10 bases and J 2 bases; bases outside gene matches: 14. The CDR3 DNA reads as TGTGCCACCGAATCCGGGACAGCCAGGGCCTACAATGAGCAGTTCTTC. Its translation is CATESGTARAYNEQFF. Using reference TRBV25-1 and TRBJ2-1 for the parts outside the CDR3, the full variable domain is EADIYQTPRYLVIGTGKKITLECSQTMGHDKMYWYQQDPGMELHLIHYSYGVNSTEKGDLSSESTVSRIRTEHFPLTLESARPSHTSQYLCATESGTARAYNEQFFGPGTRLTVL.

The rearrangement joins TRBV27 to TRBJ1-1, with TRBD1 identical over 8 bases. The J segment lost 3 bases and the V segment lost 6 bases, leaving 3 bases of the junction unmatched. Germline-derived CDR1 and CDR2 are MNHEY and SMNVEV (reference sequence). The CDR3 is made up of 13 amino acids. The CDR3 sequence is CASSWTGYTEAFF. Here the CDR3 DNA reads TGTGCCAGCAGCTGGACAGGGTACACTGAAGCTTTCTTT.

The genes are TRBV12-1 and TRBJ1-2. TRBV12-1 is a documented pseudogene. This CDR3 region has 15 residues. The CDR3 DNA is TGTGCCAGCAGCTCGAGGACTGTTCCGGCCTATGGCTACACCTTC. Translated, it gives CASSSRTVPAYGYTF.

The chain has TRBV9 and TRBJ2-3; TRBD2 agrees at 8 bases. V lost 3 bases, J lost 1 base, and 4 bases stayed unmatched. This CDR3 has 15 residues. Germline CDR1 reads SGDLS; CDR2 reads YYNGEE. CDR3 in DNA: TGTGCCAGCAGCGGAATTAGCGGGGGCACAGATACGCAGTATTTT. As protein: CASSGISGGTDTQYF.

J is TRBJ2-1 and V is TRBV25-1; 8 bases fit TRBD2. The CDR3 loop spans 14 amino acids. J was trimmed by 5 bases and V by 5 bases; bases with no gene match: 5. Germline values: CDR1 MGHDK, CDR2 SYGVNS. CDR3 region: CASSLSGGHNEQFF. The CDR3 bases are TGTGCCAGCAGTCTATCGGGGGGGCACAATGAGCAGTTCTTC.

V is TRBV27 and J is TRBJ1-3, with a possible D match to TRBD1 (6 bases). The CDR3 length is 18 residues. Trimming took off 5 bases at V and 0 bases at J, with 20 bases between the two ends. Per the germline V gene, CDR1 is MNHEY and CDR2 is SMNVEV (reference sequence). This CDR3 is CASSAYGGGARSGNTIYF. CDR3 nucleotides: TGTGCCAGCAGTGCATACGGTGGGGGGGCTCGCTCTGGAAACACCATATATTTT.

The table lists this clone with a count of one. This chain connects TRBV6-5 to TRBJ1-2; a possible D gene is TRBD1 (5 bases). This CDR3 is 13 amino acids long. Germline CDR1 MNHEY, CDR2 SVGAGI. Trimming pared 6 bases from V and 8 bases from J, leaving 16 bases between. The CDR3 loop is CASRGTDLLGYTF. DNA of the CDR3: TGTGCCAGCAGGGGGACGGACCTTCTGGGCTACACCTTC.

In regard to this clone: The sample carries other DNA sequences with the same CDR3. This chain links TRBV19 with TRBJ2-7, with 8 bases identical to TRBD1. The trim removed 3 bases at V and 2 bases at J, leaving 3 bases unmatched. The CDR3 is 14 residues long. Per germline, CDR1 LNHDA and CDR2 SQIVND (reference sequence). CDR3 in DNA: TGTGCCAGTAGTATCTCAGGGGGCCCCTACGAGCAGTACTTC. Residues: CASSISGGPYEQYF. The full variable domain, with the rest looked up from reference TRBV19 and TRBJ2-7, is DGGITQSPKYLFRKEGQNVTLSCEQNLNHDAMYWYRQDPGQGLRLIYYSQIVNDFQKGDIAEGYSVSREKKESFPLTVTSAQKNPTAFYLCASSISGGPYEQYFGPGTRLTVT.

Here the CDR3 DNA reads TGTGCCAGCAGCTTAGATGGTTGGGTGAGGGCTAGCGGGAGGAAGAATGAGCAGTTCTTC. Translating it yields CASSLDGWVRASGRKNEQFF. The chain is built from TRBV11-3 and TRBJ2-1, with TRBD2 identical over 11 bases. The trim removed 0 bases at V and 7 bases at J, leaving 17 bases unmatched. The CDR3 totals 20 residues. Looked up from germline, CDR1 is SGHNT and CDR2 is YENEEA. Full variable domain (outside the CDR3, taken from reference TRBV11-3 and TRBJ2-1): EAGVVQSPRYKIIEKKQPVAFWCNPISGHNTLYWYLQNLGQGPELLIRYENEEAVDDSQLPKDRFSAERLKGVDSTLKIQPAELGDSAVYLCASSLDGWVRASGRKNEQFFGPGTRLTVL.

This chain uses TRBV6-6 with TRBJ2-7; either TRBD1 or TRBD2 may supply D (5 bases each). Trimming removed 5 bases from V and 3 bases from J, with 20 bases in between. Germline CDR1 is MNHNY and CDR2 is SVGAGI (reference sequence). The CDR3 extends over 16 amino acids. The CDR3 DNA reads TGTGCCAGCAGTCGAGAGGGGCTAACGACTGGCTACGAGCAGTACTTC. Encoded protein: CASSREGLTTGYEQYF.

This sequence joins TRBV19 and TRBJ2-7; 7 bases map to TRBD1. The ends lost 4 bases at V and 0 bases at J; junction bases unmatched: 6. The CDR3 length is 15 residues. In germline, CDR1 is LNHDA, CDR2 SQIVND (reference sequence). DNA of the CDR3: TGTGCCAGTAGTACCGAGGGGGCCCCCTCCTACGAGCAGTACTTC. Translating it yields CASSTEGAPSYEQYF.

The J gene is TRBJ1-2, the V gene TRBV7-8, with 8 bases identical to TRBD1. Germline assignment: CDR1 SGHVS and CDR2 FQNEAQ. There are 18 residues in the CDR3. V gave up 6 bases and J gave up 0 bases; unmatched junction bases: 15. The CDR3 here is CASSKTGDVTLTNYGYTF. The CDR3 DNA sequence: TGTGCCAGCAGTAAGACAGGGGACGTTACCCTCACTAACTATGGCTACACCTTC.

In this sample, this clone turned up once. The chain joins TRBV4-1 to TRBJ1-1; D is uncertain. Germline V gives CDR1 MGHRA, CDR2 YSYEKL. The CDR3 covers 16 residues. The ends were cut back, 1 base at V and 1 base at J, with 13 bases in the middle. The CDR3 nucleotides read TGCGCCAGCAGCCAAGGGCGGTTGGGATCGAACACTGAAGCTTTCTTT. It translates to CASSQGRLGSNTEAFF.